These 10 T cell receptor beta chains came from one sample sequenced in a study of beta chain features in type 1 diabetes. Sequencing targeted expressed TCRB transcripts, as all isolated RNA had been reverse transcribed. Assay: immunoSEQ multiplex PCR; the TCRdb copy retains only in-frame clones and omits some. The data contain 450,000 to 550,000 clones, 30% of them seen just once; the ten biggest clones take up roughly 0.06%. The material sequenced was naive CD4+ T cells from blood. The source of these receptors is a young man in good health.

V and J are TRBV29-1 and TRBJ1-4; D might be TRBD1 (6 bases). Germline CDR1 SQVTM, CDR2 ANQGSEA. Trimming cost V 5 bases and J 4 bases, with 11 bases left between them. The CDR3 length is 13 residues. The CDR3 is CSVQGQLNEKLFF. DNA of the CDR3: TGCAGCGTTCAGGGACAACTTAATGAAAAACTGTTTTTT.

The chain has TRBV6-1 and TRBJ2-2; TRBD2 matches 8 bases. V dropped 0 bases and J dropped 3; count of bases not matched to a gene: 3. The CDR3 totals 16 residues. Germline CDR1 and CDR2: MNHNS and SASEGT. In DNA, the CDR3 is TGTGCCAGCAGTGAAGCGACGACTAGCGACACCGGGGAGCTGTTTTTT. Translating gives CASSEATTSDTGELFF.

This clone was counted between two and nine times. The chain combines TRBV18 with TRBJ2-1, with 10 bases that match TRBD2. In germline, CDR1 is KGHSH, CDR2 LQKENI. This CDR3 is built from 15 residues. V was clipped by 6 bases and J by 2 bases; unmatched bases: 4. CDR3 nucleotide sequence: TGTGCCAGCTCCCAACTAGCGGGGACCTACAATGAGCAGTTCTTC. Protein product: CASSQLAGTYNEQFF.

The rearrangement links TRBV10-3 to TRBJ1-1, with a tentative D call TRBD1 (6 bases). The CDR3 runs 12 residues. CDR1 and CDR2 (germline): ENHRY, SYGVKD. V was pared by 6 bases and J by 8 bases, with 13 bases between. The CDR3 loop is CAISQGLPEAFF. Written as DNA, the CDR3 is TGTGCCATCAGCCAGGGGCTCCCCGAAGCTTTCTTT.

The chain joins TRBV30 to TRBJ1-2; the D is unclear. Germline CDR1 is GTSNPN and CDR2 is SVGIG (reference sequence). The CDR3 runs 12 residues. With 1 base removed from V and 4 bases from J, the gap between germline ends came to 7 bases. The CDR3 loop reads CAWSERIYGYTF. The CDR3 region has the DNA TGTGCCTGGAGTGAACGGATCTATGGCTACACCTTC. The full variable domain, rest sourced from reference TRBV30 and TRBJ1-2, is SQTIHQWPATLVQPVGSPLSLECTVEGTSNPNLYWYRQAAGRGLQLLFYSVGIGQISSEVPQNLSASRPQDRQFILSSKKLLLSDSGFYLCAWSERIYGYTFGSGTRLTVV.

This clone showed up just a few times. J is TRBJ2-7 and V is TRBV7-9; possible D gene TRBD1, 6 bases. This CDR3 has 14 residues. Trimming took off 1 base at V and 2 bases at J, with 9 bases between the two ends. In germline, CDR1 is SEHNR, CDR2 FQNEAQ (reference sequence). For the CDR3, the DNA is TGTGCCAGCAGCTTAGATCCAGGGGCCTACGAGCAGTACTTC. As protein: CASSLDPGAYEQYF.

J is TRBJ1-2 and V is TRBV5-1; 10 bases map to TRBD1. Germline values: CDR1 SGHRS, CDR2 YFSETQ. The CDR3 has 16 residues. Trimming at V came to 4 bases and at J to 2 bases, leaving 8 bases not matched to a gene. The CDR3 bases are TGCGCCAGCAGCACAGACAGGGGGCGCGGGAACTATGGCTACACCTTC. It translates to CASSTDRGRGNYGYTF.

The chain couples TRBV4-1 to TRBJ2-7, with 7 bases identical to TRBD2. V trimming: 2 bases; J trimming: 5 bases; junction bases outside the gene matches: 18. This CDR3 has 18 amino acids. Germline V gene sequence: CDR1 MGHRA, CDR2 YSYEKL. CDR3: CASSQLALGAGDVDEQYF. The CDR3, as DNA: TGCGCCAGCAGCCAATTGGCCCTCGGGGCGGGAGATGTGGACGAGCAGTACTTC.

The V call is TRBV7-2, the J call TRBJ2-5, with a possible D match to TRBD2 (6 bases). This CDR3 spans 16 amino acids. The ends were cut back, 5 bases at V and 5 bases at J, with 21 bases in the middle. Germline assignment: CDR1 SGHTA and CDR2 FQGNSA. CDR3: CASSTQRLEGGETQYF. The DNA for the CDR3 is TGTGCCAGCAGCACCCAAAGACTAGAGGGAGGTGAGACCCAGTACTTC.

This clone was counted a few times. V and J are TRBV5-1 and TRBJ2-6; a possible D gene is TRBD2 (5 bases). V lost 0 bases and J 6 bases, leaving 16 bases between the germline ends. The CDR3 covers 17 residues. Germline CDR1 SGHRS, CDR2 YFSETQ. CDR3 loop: CASSLVEGRSLANVLTF. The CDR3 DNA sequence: TGCGCCAGCAGCTTGGTTGAGGGCCGCTCTCTGGCCAACGTCCTGACTTTC.